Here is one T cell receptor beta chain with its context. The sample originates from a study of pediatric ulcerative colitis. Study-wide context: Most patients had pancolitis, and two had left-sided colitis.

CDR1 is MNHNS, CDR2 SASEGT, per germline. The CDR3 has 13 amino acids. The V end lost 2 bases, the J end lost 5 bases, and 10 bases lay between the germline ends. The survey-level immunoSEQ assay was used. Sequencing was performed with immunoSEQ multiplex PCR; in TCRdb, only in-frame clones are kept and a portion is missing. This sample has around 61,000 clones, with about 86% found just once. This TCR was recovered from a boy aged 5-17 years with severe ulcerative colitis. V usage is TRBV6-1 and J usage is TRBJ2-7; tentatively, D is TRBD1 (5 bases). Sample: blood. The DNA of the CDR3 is TGTGCCAGCAGTGAACAGGGTACGGACGAGCAGTACTTC. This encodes CASSEQGTDEQYF.